What follows describes a single T cell receptor (beta chain). Antigen: not known. Time point defined: persistent/refractory GD, antithyroid drugs over 5 years with positive TRAb. PBMC RNA was the source of the TCR library. Libraries of TCR beta came from iRepertoire HTBI primers plus Arm-PCR of CDR3 regions. Original processing methods: Identified segments across samples numbered roughly 62 TRBV and about 13 TRBJ. TCRdb reprocessed the multiplex PCR reads with MiXCR, giving one entry per CDR3 protein. For this entry, the V and J calls and clone size follow TCRdb and not the study's own pipeline. The sample yields 500,000 to 800,000 distinct CDR3 sequences, 30% seen once. The CDR3 is 11 residues long. The V and J ends lost 3 bases and 10 bases respectively, with 9 bases between them. The record originates from a study of regulatory T cells in long-lasting Graves disease. Study results and limitations: Persistent disease exhibited a predilection for TRBV28, TRBJ1-2 and TRBJ2-5. Compared with new cases, persistent Graves' patients showed reduced TCR diversity.

Source: peripheral blood mononuclear cells (PBMCs), taken when the disease was refractory, from a patient treated with antithyroid drugs. The V call is TRBV12-3 or TRBV12-4, the J call TRBJ1-1, with no clear D. This clonotype originated in a female donor with Graves disease. CDR3 in DNA: TGTGCCAGCAGTTTTGGTTCTCCAGCTTTCTTT. Its translation is CASSFGSPAFF.